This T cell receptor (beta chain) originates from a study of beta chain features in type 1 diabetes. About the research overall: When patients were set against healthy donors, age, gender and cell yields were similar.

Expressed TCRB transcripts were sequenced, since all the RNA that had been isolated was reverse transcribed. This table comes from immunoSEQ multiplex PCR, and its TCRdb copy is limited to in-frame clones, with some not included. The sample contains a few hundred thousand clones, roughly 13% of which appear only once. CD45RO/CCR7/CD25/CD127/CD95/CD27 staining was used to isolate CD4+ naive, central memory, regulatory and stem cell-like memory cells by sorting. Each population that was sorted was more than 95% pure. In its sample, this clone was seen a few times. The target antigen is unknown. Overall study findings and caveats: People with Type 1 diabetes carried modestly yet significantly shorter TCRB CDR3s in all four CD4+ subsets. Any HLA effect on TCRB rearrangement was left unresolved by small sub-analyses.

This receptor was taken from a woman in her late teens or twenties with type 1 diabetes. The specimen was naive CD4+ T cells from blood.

CDR3 amino acids: CASSQGDSYEQYF. The CDR3 nucleotides read TGTGCCAGCAGCCAGGGTGACTCCTACGAGCAGTACTTC. The chain joins TRBV6-5 to TRBJ2-7, with D maybe TRBD1 (5 bases). The CDR3 consists of 13 residues. The germline CDR1 and CDR2 sequences are MNHEY and SVGAGI. With 6 bases removed from V and 0 bases from J, the gap between germline ends came to 9 bases.